This TCR beta chain was obtained from a study of T cell responses to AZD1222 COVID-19 vaccine. In the study overall: Samples with a second dose at about 4 or about 12 weeks were pooled together. Notes on the study in general: Most donors were white British, females outnumbered males, and clonal diversity was possibly underestimated. Spike was spanned by vaccine-associated CD4 TCRs, which were dominant at 160-218 and 743-854.

The J segment lost 7 bases and the V segment lost 6 bases, leaving 11 bases of the junction unmatched. Germline V gives CDR1 LNHDA, CDR2 SQIVND (reference sequence). This CDR3 region has 16 residues. Note on this clone: Antigen specificity is unknown.

TCRdb keeps only in-frame clones here, not all; method: immunoSEQ multiplex PCR. The sample has about 140,000 clones; 90% to 95% are singletons. Here the sequenced sample was peripheral blood, taken on day 0 of AZD1222 vaccination. V is TRBV19 and J is TRBJ2-2; 10 bases are a match to TRBD2. This TCR was sampled from an adult in good health. The CDR3 is CASSPPSGSVGGELFF. The CDR3 DNA reads as TGTGCCAGTAGCCCTCCTAGCGGGAGTGTCGGCGGGGAGCTGTTTTTT.